This T cell receptor beta chain originates from a study of PD-1 blockade in classical Hodgkin lymphoma. Study-level findings and limits: Diversity in CD4+ TCRs, unlike that measured in CD8+ TCRs, had risen significantly by C4D1.

TCRdb keeps only in-frame clones here, not all; method: immunoSEQ multiplex PCR. The sample shows about 150,000 clones, approximately 81% of them seen only once. The germline gives CDR1 SGHTA, CDR2 FQGTGA. The CDR3 has 13 amino acids. Trimming removed 3 bases from V and 6 bases from J, with 10 bases in between. Every patient relapsed after autologous stem cell transplantation, and brentuximab vedotin exposure varied. This clone was counted many times. The antigen is not known. The rearrangement joins TRBV7-3 to TRBJ2-3; a weak D match, TRBD2 (5 bases). The sequence came from a human donor with classical Hodgkin lymphoma. The sequencing here drew on peripheral blood mononuclear cells (PBMCs), taken before the second cycle of nivolumab. The CDR3 here is CASSLGWEDTQYF. The CDR3 nucleotides read TGTGCCAGCAGCTTGGGGTGGGAGGATACGCAGTATTTT. Combining the CDR3 with reference TRBV7-3 and TRBJ2-3 gives the whole variable domain GAGVSQTPSNKVTEKGKYVELRCDPISGHTALYWYRQSLGQGPEFLIYFQGTGAADDSGLPNDRFFAVRPEGSVSTLKIQRTERGDSAVYLCASSLGWEDTQYFGPGTRLTVL.